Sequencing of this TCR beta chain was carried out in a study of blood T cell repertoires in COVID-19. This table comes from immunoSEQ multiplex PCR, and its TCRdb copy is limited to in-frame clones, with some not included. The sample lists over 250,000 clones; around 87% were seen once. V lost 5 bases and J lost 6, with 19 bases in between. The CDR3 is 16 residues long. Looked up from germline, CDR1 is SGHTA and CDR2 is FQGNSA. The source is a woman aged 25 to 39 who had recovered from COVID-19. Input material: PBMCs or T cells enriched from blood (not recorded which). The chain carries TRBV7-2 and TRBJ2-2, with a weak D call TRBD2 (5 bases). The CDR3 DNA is TGTGCCAGCAGCCCCCGCGGGTTCACTATTGCCGGGGAGCTGTTTTTT. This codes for CASSPRGFTIAGELFF.